Listed here are 4 T cell receptor beta chains from one sample, sequenced in a study of PD-1 blockade in classical Hodgkin lymphoma. After autologous stem cell transplantation all patients relapsed, and prior brentuximab vedotin exposure differed between cohorts. Sequenced by immunoSEQ multiplex PCR; TCRdb stores in-frame clones only, minus some. The sample shows roughly 30,000 clones, 60% to 75% of them seen only once. Sample: peripheral blood mononuclear cells (PBMCs), taken before the second cycle of nivolumab. The receptor source for this set is a human donor with classical Hodgkin lymphoma.

This clone turned up a few times. The chain recombines TRBV19 with TRBJ1-3, with 8 bases that match TRBD1. The germline V gene encodes CDR1 LNHDA and CDR2 SQIVND (reference sequence). CDR3 length: 18 residues. Losses at the gene ends were 10 bases for V and 0 bases for J; bases not matched to a gene: 17. The CDR3 nucleotides are TGTGCCACCTCTAAAGGGACAGGTTTCACTCTCTCTGGAAACACCATATATTTT. It is translated as CATSKGTGFTLSGNTIYF.

This chain uses TRBV6-5 with TRBJ1-5, with D uncertain. V was shortened by 5 bases and J by 6 bases, with 5 bases between the two germline ends. Germline V lookup: CDR1 MNHEY, CDR2 SVGAGI. The CDR3 spans 11 residues. The CDR3 DNA sequence: TGTGCCAGCAGTCTGGGTCAGCCCCAGCATTTT. Amino acids: CASSLGQPQHF.

This clone was observed a single time. The sample holds other DNA sequences that translate to the same CDR3. The gene calls are TRBV7-2 and TRBJ1-2; 8 positions agree with TRBD1. The CDR3 consists of 14 residues. CDR1 and CDR2 (germline): SGHTA, FQGNSA. V lost 5 bases, J lost 4 bases, and 6 bases stayed unmatched. In nucleotides, the CDR3 is TGTGCCAGCAGCCCCGACAGGGGCGGCTATGGCTACACCTTC. Amino acids: CASSPDRGGYGYTF.

This chain joins TRBV10-3 and TRBJ2-1; D may correspond to TRBD1 or TRBD2 (6 bases each). The CDR3 totals 12 residues. Trimming took 3 bases from V and 7 from J, leaving 7 bases between them. The V gene's germline CDR1 is ENHRY and CDR2 SYGVKD. The CDR3 region is CAISEGGNEQFF. Written as DNA, the CDR3 is TGTGCCATCAGTGAAGGGGGGAATGAGCAGTTCTTC.